This T cell receptor beta chain was documented in a study of cytomegalovirus exposure and HLA in healthy donors. Germline V gives CDR1 KGHSH, CDR2 LQKENI. This CDR3 is 16 amino acids long. V lost 3 bases, J lost 4 bases, and 9 bases stayed unmatched. Concerning this clone: The target antigen is unknown.

PCR employed 60 Vbeta and 13 Jbeta primers. Using immunoSEQ multiplex PCR, the repertoire was profiled, and TCRdb retains in-frame clones only, with some absent. Among 150,000 to 160,000 clones listed, approximately 86% were seen once. Study results and caveats: Indistinguishable V segments such as TRBV6-2 and TRBV6-3 were excluded. In an earlier analysis, productive rearrangement rates for most beta V segments clustered near 87% or 30%. Accurate predictions that matched the HLA-A and HLA-B alleles of most subjects were reportedly made from TCR beta sequences. Later on, an analysis tied under 20,000 TCR beta sequences to HLA alleles at 0.05 false discovery rate.

The specimen sequenced was PBMCs. The clonotype originates from a woman aged 50 to 65 in good health and CMV-seropositive. The genes are TRBV18 and TRBJ2-1, with 7 bases identical to TRBD2. The DNA for the CDR3 is TGTGCCAGCTCACCGGGAACCAGCGGGACTTACAATGAGCAGTTCTTC. The encoded protein is CASSPGTSGTYNEQFF.